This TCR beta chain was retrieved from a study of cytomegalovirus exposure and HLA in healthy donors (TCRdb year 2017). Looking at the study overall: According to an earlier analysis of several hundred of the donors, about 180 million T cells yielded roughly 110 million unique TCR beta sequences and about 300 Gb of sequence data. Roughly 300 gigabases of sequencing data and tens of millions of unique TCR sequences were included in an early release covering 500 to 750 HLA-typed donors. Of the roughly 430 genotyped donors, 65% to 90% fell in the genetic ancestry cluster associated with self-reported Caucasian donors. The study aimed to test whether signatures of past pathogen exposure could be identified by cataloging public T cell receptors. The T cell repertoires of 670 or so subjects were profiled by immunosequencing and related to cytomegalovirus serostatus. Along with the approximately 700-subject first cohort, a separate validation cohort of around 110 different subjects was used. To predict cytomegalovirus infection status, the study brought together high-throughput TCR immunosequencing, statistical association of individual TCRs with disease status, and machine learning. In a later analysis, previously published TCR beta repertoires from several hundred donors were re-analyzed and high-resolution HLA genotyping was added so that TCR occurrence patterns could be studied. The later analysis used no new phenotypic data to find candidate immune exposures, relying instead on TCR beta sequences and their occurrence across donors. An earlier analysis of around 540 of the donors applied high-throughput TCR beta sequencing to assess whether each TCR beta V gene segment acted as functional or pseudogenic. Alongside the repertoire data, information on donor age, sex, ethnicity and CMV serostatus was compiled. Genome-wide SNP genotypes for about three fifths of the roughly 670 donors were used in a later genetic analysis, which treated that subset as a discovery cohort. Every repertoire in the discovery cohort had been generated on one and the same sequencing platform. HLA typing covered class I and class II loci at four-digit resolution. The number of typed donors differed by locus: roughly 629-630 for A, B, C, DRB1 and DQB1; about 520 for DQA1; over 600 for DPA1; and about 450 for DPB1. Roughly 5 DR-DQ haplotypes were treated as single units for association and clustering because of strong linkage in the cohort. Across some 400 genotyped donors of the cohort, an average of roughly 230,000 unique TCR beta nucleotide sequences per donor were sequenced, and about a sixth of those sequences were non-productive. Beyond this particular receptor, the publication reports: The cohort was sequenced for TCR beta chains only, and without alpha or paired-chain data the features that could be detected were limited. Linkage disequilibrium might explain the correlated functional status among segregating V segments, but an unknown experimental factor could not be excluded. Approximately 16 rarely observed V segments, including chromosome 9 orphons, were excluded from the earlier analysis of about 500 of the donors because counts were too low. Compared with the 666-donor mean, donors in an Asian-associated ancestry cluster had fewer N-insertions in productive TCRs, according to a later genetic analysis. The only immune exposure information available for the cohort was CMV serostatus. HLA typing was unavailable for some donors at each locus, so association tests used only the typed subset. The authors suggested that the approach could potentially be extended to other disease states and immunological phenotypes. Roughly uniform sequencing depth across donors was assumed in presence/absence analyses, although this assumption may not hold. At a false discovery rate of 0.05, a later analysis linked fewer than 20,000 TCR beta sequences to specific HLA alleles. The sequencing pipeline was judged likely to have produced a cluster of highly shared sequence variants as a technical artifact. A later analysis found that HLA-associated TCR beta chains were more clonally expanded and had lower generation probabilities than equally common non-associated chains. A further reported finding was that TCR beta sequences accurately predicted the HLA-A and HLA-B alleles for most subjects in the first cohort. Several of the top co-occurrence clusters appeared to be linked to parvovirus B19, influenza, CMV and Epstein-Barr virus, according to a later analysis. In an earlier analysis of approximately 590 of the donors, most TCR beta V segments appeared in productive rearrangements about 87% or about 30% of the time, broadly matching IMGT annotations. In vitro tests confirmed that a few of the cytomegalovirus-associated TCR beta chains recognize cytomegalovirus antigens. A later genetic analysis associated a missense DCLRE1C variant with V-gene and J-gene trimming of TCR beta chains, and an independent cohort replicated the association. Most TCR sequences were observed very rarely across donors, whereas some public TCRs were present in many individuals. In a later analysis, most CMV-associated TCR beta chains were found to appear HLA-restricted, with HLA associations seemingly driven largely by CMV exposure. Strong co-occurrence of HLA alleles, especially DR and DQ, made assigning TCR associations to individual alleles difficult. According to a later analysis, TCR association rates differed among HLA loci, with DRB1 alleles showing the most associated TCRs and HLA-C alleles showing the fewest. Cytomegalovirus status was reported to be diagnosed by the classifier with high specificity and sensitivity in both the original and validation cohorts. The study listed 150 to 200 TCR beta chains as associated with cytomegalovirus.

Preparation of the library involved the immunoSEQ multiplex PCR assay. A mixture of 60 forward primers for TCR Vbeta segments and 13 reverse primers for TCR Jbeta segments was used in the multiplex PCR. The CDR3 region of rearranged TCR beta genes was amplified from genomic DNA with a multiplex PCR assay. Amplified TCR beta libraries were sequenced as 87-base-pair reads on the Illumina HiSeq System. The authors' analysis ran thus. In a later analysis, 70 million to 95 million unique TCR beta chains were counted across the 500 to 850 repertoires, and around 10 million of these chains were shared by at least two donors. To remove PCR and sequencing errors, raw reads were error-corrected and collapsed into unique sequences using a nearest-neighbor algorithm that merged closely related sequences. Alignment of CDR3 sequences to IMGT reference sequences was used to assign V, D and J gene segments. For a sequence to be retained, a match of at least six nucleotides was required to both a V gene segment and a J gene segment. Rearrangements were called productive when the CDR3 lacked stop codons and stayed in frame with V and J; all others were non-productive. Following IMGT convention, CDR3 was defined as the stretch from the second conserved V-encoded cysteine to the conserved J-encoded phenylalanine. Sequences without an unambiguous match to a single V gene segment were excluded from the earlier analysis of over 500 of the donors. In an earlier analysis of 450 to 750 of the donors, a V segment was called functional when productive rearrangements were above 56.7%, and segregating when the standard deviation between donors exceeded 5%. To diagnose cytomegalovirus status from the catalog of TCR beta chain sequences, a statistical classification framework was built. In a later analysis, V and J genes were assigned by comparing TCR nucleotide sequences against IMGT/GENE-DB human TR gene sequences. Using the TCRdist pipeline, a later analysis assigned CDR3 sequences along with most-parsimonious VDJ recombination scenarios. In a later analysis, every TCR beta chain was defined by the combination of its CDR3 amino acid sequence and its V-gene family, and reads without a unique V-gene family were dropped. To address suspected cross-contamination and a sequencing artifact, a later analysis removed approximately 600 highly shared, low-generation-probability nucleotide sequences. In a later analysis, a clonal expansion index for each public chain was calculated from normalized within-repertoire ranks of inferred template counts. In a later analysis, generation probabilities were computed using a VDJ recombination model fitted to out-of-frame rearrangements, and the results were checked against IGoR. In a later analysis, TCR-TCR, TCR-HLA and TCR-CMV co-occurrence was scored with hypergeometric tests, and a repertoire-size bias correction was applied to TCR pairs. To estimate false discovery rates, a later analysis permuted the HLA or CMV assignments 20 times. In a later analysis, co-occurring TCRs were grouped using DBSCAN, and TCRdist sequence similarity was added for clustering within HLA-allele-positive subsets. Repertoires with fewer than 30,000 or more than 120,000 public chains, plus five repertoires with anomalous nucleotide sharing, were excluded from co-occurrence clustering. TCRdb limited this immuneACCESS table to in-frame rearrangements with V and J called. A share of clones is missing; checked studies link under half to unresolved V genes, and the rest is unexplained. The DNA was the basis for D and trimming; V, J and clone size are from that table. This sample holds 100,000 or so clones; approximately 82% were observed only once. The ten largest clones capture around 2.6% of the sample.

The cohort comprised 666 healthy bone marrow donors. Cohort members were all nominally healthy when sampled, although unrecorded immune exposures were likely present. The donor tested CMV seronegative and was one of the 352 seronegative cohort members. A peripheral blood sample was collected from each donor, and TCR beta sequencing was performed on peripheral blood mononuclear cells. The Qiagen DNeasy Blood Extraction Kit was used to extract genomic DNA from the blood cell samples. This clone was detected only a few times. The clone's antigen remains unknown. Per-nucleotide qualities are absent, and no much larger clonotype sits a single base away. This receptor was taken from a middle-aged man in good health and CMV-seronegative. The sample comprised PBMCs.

The DNA sequence follows: TGTGCCAGCAGCGAAGGACTCTCCTACGAGCAGTACTTC. This translates into CASSEGLSYEQYF. The V and J segments used are TRBV11-2 and TRBJ2-7; TRBD2 is perhaps the D gene, given 5 matching bases. From the cysteine through the phenylalanine, the CDR3 covers 13 amino acids. Just CDR3 DNA is preserved here, 39 bases in frame from base 1. V and J lose 5 bases and 0 bases, and a span of 8 bases separates them. The germline V gene sets CDR1 to SGHAT and CDR2 to FQNNGV.